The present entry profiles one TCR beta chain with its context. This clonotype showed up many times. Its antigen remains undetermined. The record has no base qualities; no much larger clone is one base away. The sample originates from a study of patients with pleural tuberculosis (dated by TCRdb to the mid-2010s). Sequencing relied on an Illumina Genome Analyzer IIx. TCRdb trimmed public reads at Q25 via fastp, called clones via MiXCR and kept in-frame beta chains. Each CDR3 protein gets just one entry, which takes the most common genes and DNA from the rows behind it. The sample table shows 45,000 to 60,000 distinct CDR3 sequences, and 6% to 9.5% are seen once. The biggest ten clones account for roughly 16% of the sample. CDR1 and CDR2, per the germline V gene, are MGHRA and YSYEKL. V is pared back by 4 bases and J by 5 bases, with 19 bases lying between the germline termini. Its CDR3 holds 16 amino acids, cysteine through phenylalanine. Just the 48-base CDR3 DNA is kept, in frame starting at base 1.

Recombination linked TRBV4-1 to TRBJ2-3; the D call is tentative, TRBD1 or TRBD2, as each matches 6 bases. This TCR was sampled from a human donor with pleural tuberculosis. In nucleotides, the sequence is TGCGCCAGCAGCCCCCTACTAGGGGGGAGAGGAGATACGCAGTATTTT. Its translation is CASSPLLGGRGDTQYF.